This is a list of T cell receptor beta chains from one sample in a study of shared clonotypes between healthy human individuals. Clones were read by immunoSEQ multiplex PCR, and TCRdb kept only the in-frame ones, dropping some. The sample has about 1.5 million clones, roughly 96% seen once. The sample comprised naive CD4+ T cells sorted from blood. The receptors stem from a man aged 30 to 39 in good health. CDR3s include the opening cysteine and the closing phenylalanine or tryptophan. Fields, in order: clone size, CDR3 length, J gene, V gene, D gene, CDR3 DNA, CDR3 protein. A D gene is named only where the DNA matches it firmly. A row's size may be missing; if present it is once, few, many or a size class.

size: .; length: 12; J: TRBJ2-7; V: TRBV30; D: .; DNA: TGTGCCTGGAGCCGGTTACCCTACGAGCAGTACTTC; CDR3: CAWSRLPYEQYF
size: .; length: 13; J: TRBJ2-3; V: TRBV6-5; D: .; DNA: TGTGCCAGCAGTTACCTGCGAGGTGATACGCAGTATTTT; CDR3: CASSYLRGDTQYF
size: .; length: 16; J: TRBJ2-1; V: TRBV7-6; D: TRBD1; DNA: TGTGCCAGCACCTCAGGGACAGGGAAATTCGACAATGAGCAGTTCTTC; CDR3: CASTSGTGKFDNEQFF
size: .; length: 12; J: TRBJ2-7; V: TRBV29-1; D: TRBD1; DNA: TGCAGCGTCAGACAGGGCCCCTACGAGCAGTACTTC; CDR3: CSVRQGPYEQYF
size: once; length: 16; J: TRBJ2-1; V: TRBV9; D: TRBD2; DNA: TGTGCCAGCAGCGTAGATCGACTAGCAGAATACAATGAGCAGTTCTTC; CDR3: CASSVDRLAEYNEQFF
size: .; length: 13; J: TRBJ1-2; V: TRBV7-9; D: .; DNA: TGTGCCAGCAGCCCGACCAAGATCTACGGCTACACCTTC; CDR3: CASSPTKIYGYTF
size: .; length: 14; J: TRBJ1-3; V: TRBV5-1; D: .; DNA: TGCGCCAGCAGCGAACAGGGTTCTGGAAACACCATATATTTT; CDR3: CASSEQGSGNTIYF
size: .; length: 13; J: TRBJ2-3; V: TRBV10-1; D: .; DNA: TGCGCCAGCAGTGCCCCGGGGAGGGGGACGCAGTATTTT; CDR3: CASSAPGRGTQYF
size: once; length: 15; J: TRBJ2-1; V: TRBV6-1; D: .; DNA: TGTGCCAGCAGTGAGGGGTGGGAAAACTACAATGAGCAGTTCTTC; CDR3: CASSEGWENYNEQFF
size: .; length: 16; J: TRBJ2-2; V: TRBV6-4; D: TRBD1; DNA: TGTGCCAGCAGCCACTCCGGGACAGGGGTCCCCGGGGAGCTGTTTTTT; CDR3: CASSHSGTGVPGELFF
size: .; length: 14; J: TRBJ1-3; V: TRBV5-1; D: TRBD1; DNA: TGCGCCAGCAGCTTGGGGGACAGCCGGAACACCATATATTTT; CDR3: CASSLGDSRNTIYF
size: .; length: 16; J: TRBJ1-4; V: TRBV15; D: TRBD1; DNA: TGTGCCACCAGCAGAGATAGGACAGGGGGCTCTGAAAAACTGTTTTTT; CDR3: CATSRDRTGGSEKLFF
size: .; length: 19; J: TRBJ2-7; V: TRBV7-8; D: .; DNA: TGTGCCAGCAGCCCCGGAGACGCGTCAAGAACTGCGTCCTCCTACGAGCAGTACTTC; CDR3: CASSPGDASRTASSYEQYF
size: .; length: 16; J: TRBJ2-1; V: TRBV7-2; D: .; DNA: TGTGCCAGCAGCTTAGGCATGATCCGGCCATACAATGAGCAGTTCTTC; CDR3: CASSLGMIRPYNEQFF
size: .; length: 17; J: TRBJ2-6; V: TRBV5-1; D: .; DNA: TGCGCCAGCAGCTTGGCTTCCCGGTTAGCTGGGGCCAACGTCCTGACTTTC; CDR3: CASSLASRLAGANVLTF
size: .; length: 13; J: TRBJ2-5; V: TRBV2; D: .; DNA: TGTGCCAGCAGTCCCGTACTGGGAGAGACCCAGTACTTC; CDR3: CASSPVLGETQYF
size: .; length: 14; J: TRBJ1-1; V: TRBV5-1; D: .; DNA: TGCGCCAGCAGCTTGACCGGGACTTCTACTGAAGCTTTCTTT; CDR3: CASSLTGTSTEAFF
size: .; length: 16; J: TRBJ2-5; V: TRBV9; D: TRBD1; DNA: TGTGCCAGCAGCGTAGCAAGGGACAGGGGCAGAGGGACCCAGTACTTC; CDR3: CASSVARDRGRGTQYF
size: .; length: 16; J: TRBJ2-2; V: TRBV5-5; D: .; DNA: TGTGCCAGCAGCTTGGTGGGGACCAGACAAGCCGGGGAGCTGTTTTTT; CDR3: CASSLVGTRQAGELFF
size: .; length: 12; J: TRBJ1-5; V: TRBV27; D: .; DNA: TGTGCCAGCAGTTTTGTTTCTGGGCCCCAGCATTTT; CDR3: CASSFVSGPQHF
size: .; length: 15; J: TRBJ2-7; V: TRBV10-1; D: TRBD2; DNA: TGCGCCAGCAGTGAGTCGTTGCGGGAGGCTTGGGAGCAGTACTTC; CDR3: CASSESLREAWEQYF
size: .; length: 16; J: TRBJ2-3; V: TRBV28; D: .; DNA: TGTGCCAGCAGTCCCAGAACAGGGTTGGGCACAGATACGCAGTATTTT; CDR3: CASSPRTGLGTDTQYF
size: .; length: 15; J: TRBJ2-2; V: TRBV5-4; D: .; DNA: TGTGCCAGCAGCTTCCGGGGGGCGGTGGCCGGGGAGCTGTTTTTT; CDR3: CASSFRGAVAGELFF
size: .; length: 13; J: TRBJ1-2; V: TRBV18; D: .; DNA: TGTGCCAGCTCACCACCGGGCTACTATGGCTACACCTTC; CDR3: CASSPPGYYGYTF
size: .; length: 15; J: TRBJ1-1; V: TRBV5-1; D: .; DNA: TGCGCCAGCAGCTCTACAGTTAACATGAACACTGAAGCTTTCTTT; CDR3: CASSSTVNMNTEAFF
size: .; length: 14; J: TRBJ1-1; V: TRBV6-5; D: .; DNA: TGTGCCAGCATTCCGGGACGGAGGAACACTGAAGCTTTCTTT; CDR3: CASIPGRRNTEAFF
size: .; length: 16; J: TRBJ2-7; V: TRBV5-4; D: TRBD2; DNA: TGTGCCAGCAGCTTGGGGGGGAGCGGGAGCCTTCGCGAGCAGTACTTC; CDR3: CASSLGGSGSLREQYF
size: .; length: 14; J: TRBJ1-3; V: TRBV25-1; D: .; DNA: TGTGCCAGCAGTGACAGATTCGAACGGAACACCATATATTTT; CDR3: CASSDRFERNTIYF
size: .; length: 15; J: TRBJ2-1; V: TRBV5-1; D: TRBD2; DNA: TGCGCCAGCAGCTACGGGACTAGCGGGACTAATGAGCAGTTCTTC; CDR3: CASSYGTSGTNEQFF
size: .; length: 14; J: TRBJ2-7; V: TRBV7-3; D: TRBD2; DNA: TGTGCCAGCAGCTTAATGGGGACTAGTGACGAGCAGTACTTC; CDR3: CASSLMGTSDEQYF
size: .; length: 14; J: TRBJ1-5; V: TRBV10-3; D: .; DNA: TGTGCCATCAGTGATCTGGGACGGGGTCAGCCCCAGCATTTT; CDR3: CAISDLGRGQPQHF
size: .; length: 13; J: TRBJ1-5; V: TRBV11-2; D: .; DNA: TGTGCCAGCAGCTTCTCCAGGGTGCACCCCCAGCATTTT; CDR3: CASSFSRVHPQHF
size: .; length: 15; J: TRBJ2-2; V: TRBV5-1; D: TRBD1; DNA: TGCGCCAGCAGCATACAGGGGCAGAACACCGGGGAGCTGTTTTTT; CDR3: CASSIQGQNTGELFF
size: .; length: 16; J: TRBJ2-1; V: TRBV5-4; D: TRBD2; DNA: TGTGCCAGCAGCACCGGACTAGCGGCGCCCTACAATGAGCAGTTCTTC; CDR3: CASSTGLAAPYNEQFF
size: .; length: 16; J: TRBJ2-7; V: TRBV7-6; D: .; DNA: TGTGCCAGCAGCTTAGAGATCGACCCAACCTACGACGAGCAGTACTTC; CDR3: CASSLEIDPTYDEQYF
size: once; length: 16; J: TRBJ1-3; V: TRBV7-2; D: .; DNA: TGTGCCAGCAGTCTCATAGGGCAGGCGGCCGGTAACACCATATATTTT; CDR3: CASSLIGQAAGNTIYF
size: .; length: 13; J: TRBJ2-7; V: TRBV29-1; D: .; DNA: TGCAGCGTAGACCGTACAGGGATTGGCGAGCAGTACTTC; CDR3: CSVDRTGIGEQYF
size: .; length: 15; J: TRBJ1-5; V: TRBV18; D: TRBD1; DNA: TGTGCCAGCTCACCTCGACAGGGGGGAGATCAGCCCCAGCATTTT; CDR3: CASSPRQGGDQPQHF
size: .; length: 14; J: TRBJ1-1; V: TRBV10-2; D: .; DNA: TGCGCCAGTAATAAAGGGGGTAGGCCTCTTGAAGCTTTCTTT; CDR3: CASNKGGRPLEAFF
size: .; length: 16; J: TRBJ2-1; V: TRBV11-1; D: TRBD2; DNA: TGTGCCAGCAGCAGGGGGACAGCGGGAGGGCTCTCTGAGCAGTTCTTC; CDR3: CASSRGTAGGLSEQFF
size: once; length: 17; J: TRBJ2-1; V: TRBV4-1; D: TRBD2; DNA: TGCGCCAGCAGCCAAAAGGGACTAGCCCCAAAATACAATGAGCAGTTCTTC; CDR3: CASSQKGLAPKYNEQFF
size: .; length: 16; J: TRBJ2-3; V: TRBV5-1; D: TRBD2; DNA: TGCGCCAGCAGACCGTTGACGGCGGGGGAGCTAGATACGCAGTATTTT; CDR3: CASRPLTAGELDTQYF
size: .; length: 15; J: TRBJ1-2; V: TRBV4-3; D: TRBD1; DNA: TGCGCCAGCAGCCAAGGCACAGGGGCCCTCGGGGGCTACACCTTC; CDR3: CASSQGTGALGGYTF
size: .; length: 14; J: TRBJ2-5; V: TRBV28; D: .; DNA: TGTGCCAGCAGTCCGGGAGCCGGTCAAGAGACCCAGTACTTC; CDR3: CASSPGAGQETQYF
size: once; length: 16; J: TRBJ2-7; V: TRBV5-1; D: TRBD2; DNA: TGCGCCAGCAGCTTGGGGATAGCGGGAGGGCCCTACGAGCAGTACTTC; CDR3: CASSLGIAGGPYEQYF
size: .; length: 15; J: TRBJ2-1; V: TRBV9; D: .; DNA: TGTGCCAGCAGCGTAGGCGGCGGCTCCTACAATGAGCAGTTCTTC; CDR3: CASSVGGGSYNEQFF
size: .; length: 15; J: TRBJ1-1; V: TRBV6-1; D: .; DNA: TGTGCCAGCAGTGAATTAAGGGCAGGTGATACTGAAGCTTTCTTT; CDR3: CASSELRAGDTEAFF
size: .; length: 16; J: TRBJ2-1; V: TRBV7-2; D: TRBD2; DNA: TGTGCCAGCAGCCCCGTGGGCGGGAGGGCGAATGTTGAGCAGTTCTTC; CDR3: CASSPVGGRANVEQFF
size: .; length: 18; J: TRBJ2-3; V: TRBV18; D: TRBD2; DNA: TGTGCCAGCTCACCCATAGGACTAGCGGGAGTCGGCACAGATACGCAGTATTTT; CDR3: CASSPIGLAGVGTDTQYF
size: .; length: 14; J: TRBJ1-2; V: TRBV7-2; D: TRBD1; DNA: TGTGCCAGCAGCTCGGGACAGGGGGCGATTGGCTACACCTTC; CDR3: CASSSGQGAIGYTF
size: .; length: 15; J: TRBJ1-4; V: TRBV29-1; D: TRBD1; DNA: TGCAGCGGGACAGGGGGCGCCGGGGCTAATGAAAAACTGTTTTTT; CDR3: CSGTGGAGANEKLFF